There are many counts of the clone carrying this TCR beta chain. Its antigen is unknown. The entry originates in a study of breast tumors, draining lymph nodes, adjacent tissues. Study-wide results and limits: Compared with lymph nodes, tumors were less diverse; compared with nontumor tissue, more. Data fit most tumor T cells coming from lymph node, expanding in tumor.

Germline CDR1 reads SGHNT; CDR2 reads YYREEE (reference sequence). The CDR3 is 13 amino acids. Trimming took off 4 bases at V and 0 bases at J, with 8 bases between the two ends. The lymph nodes were axillary draining lymph nodes from breast cancer patients. Each CDR3 protein is one row after TCRdb ran MiXCR on the multiplex PCR reads. In the table there are about 130,000 distinct CDR3 sequences, less than 20% of which are singletons. Sequenced material: axillary lymph node tissue. The genes are TRBV5-4 and TRBJ2-7, with D unclear. This clonotype was obtained from a female donor with breast cancer. Some clones in this sample may be carry-over from other donors' samples. The CDR3 here is CASSPGDSYEQYF. In DNA form, the CDR3 reads TGTGCCAGCAGCCCAGGAGACTCCTACGAGCAGTACTTC.